The 10 T cell receptor beta chains reported below all come from one sample, sequenced in a study of blood T cell repertoires in COVID-19. Measured with immunoSEQ multiplex PCR; TCRdb has only the in-frame clones, and not every one. The profile shows a few hundred thousand clones, more than 70% of them singletons. The sample comprised PBMCs or T cells enriched from blood (not recorded which). These receptor sequences come from a woman in her late teens or twenties who had recovered from COVID-19.

This clone showed up just a few times. The chain combines TRBV7-2 with TRBJ2-2, with D maybe TRBD1 (6 bases). This CDR3 comprises 15 residues. Deletions cut 1 base from V and 6 bases from J, with 12 bases between. The V gene's germline CDR1 is SGHTA and CDR2 FQGNSA. The CDR3 reads CASSLEVGAAGELFF. The CDR3, as DNA: TGTGCCAGCAGCTTAGAGGTGGGGGCCGCCGGGGAGCTGTTTTTT.

The chain combines TRBV6-4 with TRBJ1-1; D perhaps matches TRBD1 (5 bases). The CDR3 spans 15 residues. With 0 bases removed from V and 2 bases from J, the gap between germline ends came to 10 bases. Germline-derived CDR1 and CDR2 are MRHNA and SNTAGT. The CDR3 loop is CASSDSGTGNTEAFF. CDR3 bases: TGTGCCAGCAGTGACTCGGGAACAGGTAACACTGAAGCTTTCTTT.

The V gene is TRBV27, the J gene TRBJ1-5; D might be TRBD1 (6 bases). The CDR3 consists of 14 residues. Germline V CDR1 and CDR2: MNHEY, SMNVEV (reference sequence). V lost 3 bases, J lost 3 bases, and 9 bases lay in between. CDR3 sequence: CASSLQGINQPQHF. In DNA, the CDR3 is TGTGCCAGCAGTTTGCAGGGGATCAATCAGCCCCAGCATTTT.

The chain combines TRBV4-1 with TRBJ2-5, with 12 bases that match TRBD2. There are 21 residues in the CDR3. Unmatched junction bases numbered 18, after V lost 1 base and J lost 3 bases. The germline V gene encodes CDR1 MGHRA and CDR2 YSYEKL. CDR3: CASSQVLSSGGALQGEETQYF. CDR3 nucleotides: TGCGCCAGCAGCCAAGTCCTGTCTAGCGGGGGGGCATTGCAGGGCGAAGAGACCCAGTACTTC.

A single count supports this clone. The genes are TRBV9 and TRBJ1-4; possible D gene TRBD1, 6 bases. CDR1 is SGDLS and CDR2 is YYNGEE in the germline V gene. Trimming left V 3 bases short and J 5 bases short, with 11 bases between. CDR3 length: 14 residues. The CDR3 sequence is CASSAGQRNEKLFF. The CDR3 bases are TGTGCCAGCAGCGCCGGACAGCGGAATGAAAAACTGTTTTTT.

V usage is TRBV24-1 and J usage is TRBJ1-2, with D possibly TRBD1 on 5 matching bases. Germline-derived CDR1 and CDR2 are KGHDR and SFDVKD. V lost 9 bases and J lost 4, with 8 bases in between. CDR3 length equals 11 residues. CDR3 bases: TGTGCCACCTCCCAGGGCTATGGCTACACCTTC. Its translation is CATSQGYGYTF.

The CDR3 DNA follows: TGTGCCAGCAGGGCAGACAGAGCCACTGAAGCTTTCTTT. This encodes CASRADRATEAFF. The chain uses TRBV2 and TRBJ1-1; TRBD1 is a possible D gene (5 bases). Looked up from germline, CDR1 is SNHLY and CDR2 is FYNNEI. The ends were cut back, 6 bases at V and 4 bases at J, with 12 bases in the middle. The CDR3 is 13 residues long.

The rearrangement links TRBV5-1 to TRBJ2-5, with TRBD2 identical over 11 bases. The germline V gene has CDR1 SGHRS and CDR2 YFSETQ. Trimming removed 0 bases from V and 2 bases from J; junction bases left unmatched: 6. The CDR3 is made up of 17 amino acids. The chain's CDR3 is CASSLVAGGPVQETQYF. The CDR3, as DNA: TGCGCCAGCAGCTTGGTAGCGGGGGGGCCCGTTCAAGAGACCCAGTACTTC.

The chain carries TRBV5-1 and TRBJ1-1; D might be TRBD1 (6 bases). Germline CDR1 and CDR2: SGHRS and YFSETQ. This CDR3 contains 18 residues. V lost 1 base to trimming and J lost 5 bases, with 24 bases between them. The CDR3 DNA reads TGCGCCAGCAGCTTGCGGCTAGGGGCCGGAGCCACAGGGACTGAAGCTTTCTTT. Encoded protein: CASSLRLGAGATGTEAFF. The full variable domain, completed using reference TRBV5-1 and TRBJ1-1, is KAGVTQTPRYLIKTRGQQVTLSCSPISGHRSVSWYQQTPGQGLQFLFEYFSETQRNKGNFPGRFSGRQFSNSRSEMNVSTLELGDSALYLCASSLRLGAGATGTEAFFGQGTRLTVV.

The chain combines TRBV7-9 with TRBJ1-4, with no clear D. CDR1 is SEHNR, CDR2 FQNEAQ, per germline (reference sequence). The CDR3 spans 14 residues. V was shortened by 5 bases and J by 4 bases, with 11 bases between the two germline ends. This CDR3 is CASSRGASNEKLFF. The CDR3 region has the DNA TGTGCCAGCAGCAGAGGAGCGAGTAATGAAAAACTGTTTTTT.